This record looks at one TCR beta chain sequence and its context. Its antigen is as yet unknown. The sample belongs to a study of T-cell reconstitution after alpha-beta-depleted transplantation in children. General study results and limits: Some patients' high day-60 TCRbeta diversity was attributed to recipient cells surviving conditioning. Once a year had passed after transplant, T-cell counts and diversity came mostly from newly produced T cells. Reportedly, only several hundred clones from non-depleted graft cells drove alpha-beta T-cell counts at about two months.

This CDR3 has 15 residues. With 6 bases clipped from V and 5 bases from J, the junction kept 9 bases outside the gene matches. Preparation of the TCRbeta library used unique molecular identifiers. TCRdb analysed the PCR reads with MiXCR anew, one entry per CDR3 protein. The sample lists roughly 570,000 distinct CDR3 sequences; 20% to 30% were seen once. The clonotype was recovered from a boy less than two years old with Wiskott-Aldrich syndrome, due to receive a stem cell transplant. The sample was PBMCs, taken before TCRalphabeta/CD19-depleted stem cell transplant. The chain carries TRBV12-3 or TRBV12-4 and TRBJ2-1; 8 bases are shared with TRBD2. The CDR3 sequence: CASSSSGSAHNEQFF. The CDR3 DNA follows: TGTGCCAGCAGCTCCAGCGGGAGTGCCCACAATGAGCAGTTCTTC.